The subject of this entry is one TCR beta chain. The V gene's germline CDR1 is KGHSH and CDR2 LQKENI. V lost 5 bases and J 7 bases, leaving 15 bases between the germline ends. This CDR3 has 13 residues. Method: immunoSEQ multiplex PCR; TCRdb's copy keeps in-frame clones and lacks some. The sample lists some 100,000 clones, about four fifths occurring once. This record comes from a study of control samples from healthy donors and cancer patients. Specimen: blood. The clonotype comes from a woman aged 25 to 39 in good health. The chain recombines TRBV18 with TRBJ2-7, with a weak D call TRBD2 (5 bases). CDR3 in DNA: TGTGCCAGCTCATCGGGCCTTGAGGGAGAGCAGTACTTC. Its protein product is CASSSGLEGEQYF.